This T cell receptor (beta chain) was documented in a study of blood T cell repertoires in COVID-19 (dated by TCRdb to the early 2020s). Regarding the research as a whole: The collaborator samples originated in the United States, Italy and Spain and spanned the acute and convalescent phases of COVID-19. The prospective study material was composed of cDNA or gDNA derived from T cells, B-cell-depleted T cells, or PBMCs. Deeply sampled blood TCRbeta repertoires from subjects exposed to, actively infected with, or recovered from COVID-19 were included in the dataset. The repertoires were released in a freely available public database intended as a resource for research on the immune response to SARS-CoV-2. Samples were obtained from the ongoing ImmuneRACE study (first 160 participants) and from some 1,300 subjects provided by 6 global collaborators. Sample metadata almost always included a de-identified subject ID, COVID-19 status, age in years and sex. Where HLA class I and class II types were available, the types were taken from metadata supplied by the sample provider, not from assay-based typing. The research as a whole found: The amount of clinical and demographic metadata varied by source and participant and was provided uncurated.

At one collaborating source in Seattle, patients were enrolled during active infection and were followed longitudinally through the course of disease. Whole blood was collected in K2EDTA tubes by collaborating institutions according to the institutions' own protocols. For TCRbeta analysis, collaborators shipped samples in one of three forms: frozen whole blood, isolated PBMCs, or DNA extracted from either of those sample types. The immunoSEQ Assay, a bias-controlled multiplex PCR, was used to amplify TCRbeta CDR3 regions from genomic DNA. The authors processed their data as follows. The number of nucleated cells in each sample was estimated by amplification of reference gene primers within the assay. To quantify the absolute abundance of each unique TCRbeta CDR3 rearrangement, sequence reads were collapsed and filtered. For each sample, productive Simpson clonality was calculated as the square root of Simpson's diversity index over productive rearrangements. As stored in TCRdb, this immuneACCESS dataset retains in-frame rearrangements with V and J assigned. A fraction of the clones does not appear; measured against another copy, unresolved V genes explain less than half of the discrepancy, and the remainder lacks a known reason. The D gene and trimming were derived from the DNA, and the V and J assignments and clone size from that table. The sample has tens of thousands of clones on record, around 89% of them singletons. The ten largest make up roughly 2.6% of the sample.

The CDR3 has 15 amino acids, counting the end cysteine and phenylalanine. CDR3 DNA is the only sequence kept; it has 45 bases, read in frame from the first base. Between the V and J ends, shortened by 4 bases and 3 bases respectively, the junction contains 16 bases. Taken from the germline V gene, the CDR1 and CDR2 loops are SGHDT and YYEEEE. A remark on this clone: Its antigen is not yet known. Per-base quality was not reported, and no clone a single base away is much larger than it.

The chain uses TRBV5-6 and TRBJ1-2, with the D gene not clear enough to name. The source is a man aged 50 or older with COVID-19, enrolled during active disease. Sequenced material: peripheral blood. The DNA sequence is given as TGTGCCAGCAGCCCTTCTGGTAGAAAGTACTATGGCTACACCTTC. Translated, it gives CASSPSGRKYYGYTF.